The entry that follows covers one T cell receptor beta chain sequence. Its antigen is undetermined. CDR3 length equals 16 residues. The germline V gene encodes CDR1 LNHDA and CDR2 SQIVND (reference sequence). Losses at the gene ends were 6 bases for V and 1 base for J; bases not matched to a gene: 10. Single viable CD3+CD4+CD8-CD45RO+ cells were sorted as the memory CD4+ T cells. Original processing notes: Out-of-frame sequences were removed, leaving 2,204,828 distinct TCRbeta sequences. This table comes from immunoSEQ multiplex PCR, and its TCRdb copy is limited to in-frame clones, with some not included. V, J and clone size reflect that table, while D and trimming were determined from the DNA. This table holds roughly 50,000 clones, roughly four fifths found once. The sample comes from a study of memory CD4+ T cells and cytomegalovirus serostatus. Study-level findings and limits: About two fifths of the roughly 150 known CMV-associated TCRbeta sequences appeared in CD4+ memory.

This TCR was recovered from an adult in good health and CMV-seronegative. This chain links TRBV19 with TRBJ1-1, with 8 bases matching TRBD1. The sample comprised memory CD4+ T cells from blood. CDR3 sequence (DNA): TGTGCCAGTAGGTTCACAGGGGGGTCAACGAACACTGAAGCTTTCTTT. Its translation: CASRFTGGSTNTEAFF.